One sample yielded the 9 T cell receptor beta chains listed below, sequenced in a study of cytomegalovirus exposure and HLA in healthy donors (dated by TCRdb to the late 2010s). Library method: the immunoSEQ multiplex PCR assay. For the multiplex PCR, a mixture combining 60 forward primers for TCR Vbeta segments and 13 reverse primers for TCR Jbeta segments was used. This is the immuneACCESS table as TCRdb keeps it, with only in-frame sequences that have V and J called. A part of the clones is gone; compared with another copy, unresolved V genes explain less than half, and the rest is unexplained. This sample comprises around 190,000 clones, approximately 70% of them detected only once. The ten largest account for about 3.1% of the sample. Sequenced material: PBMCs. All receptors derive from a woman aged 25 to 39 in good health and CMV-seropositive.

The sample holds a few counts of this clone. In DNA, the CDR3 is TGTGCCAGCAGTGATCTTCCGGTTACTACCGGGGAGCTGTTTTTT. This sequence encodes CASSDLPVTTGELFF. The V call is TRBV2, the J call TRBJ2-2; D is ambiguous. The ends were cut back, 3 bases at V and 5 bases at J, with 13 bases in the middle. Looked up from germline, CDR1 is SNHLY and CDR2 is FYNNEI. The CDR3 loop spans 15 amino acids.

The chain combines TRBV14 with TRBJ2-7; 7 positions agree with TRBD1. Looked up from germline, CDR1 is SGHDN and CDR2 is FVKESK. The CDR3 covers 14 residues. Losses at the gene ends were 1 base for V and 3 bases for J; bases not matched to a gene: 3. CDR3 amino acids: CASSQGTGYYEQYF. The CDR3 coding sequence is TGTGCCAGCAGCCAAGGGACAGGCTACTACGAGCAGTACTTC.

V and J are TRBV7-6 and TRBJ2-2; 9 nucleotides line up with TRBD1. The V segment lost 5 bases and the J segment 2 bases; nucleotides outside the gene matches: 6. Germline V gives CDR1 SGHVS, CDR2 FNYEAQ. This CDR3 spans 16 amino acids. CDR3 sequence (DNA): TGTGCCAGCAGCACGCGACAGGGGGGAAACACCGGGGAGCTGTTTTTT. Translated, it gives CASSTRQGGNTGELFF.

The chain joins TRBV28 to TRBJ1-2, with TRBD1 matching 9 bases. With 5 bases clipped from V and 6 bases from J, the junction kept 10 bases outside the gene matches. This CDR3 has 15 residues. Germline CDR1 is MDHEN and CDR2 is SYDVKM. The CDR3 here is CASSIGTGTRNGYTF. The CDR3 bases are TGTGCCAGCAGTATAGGGACAGGGACAAGGAATGGCTACACCTTC.

The genes are TRBV4-2 and TRBJ2-1; a weak D match, TRBD1 (6 bases). The germline CDR1 and CDR2 sequences are LGHNA and YNFKEQ. The V gene lost 4 bases and the J gene lost 9 bases, with 10 bases spanning the gap. The CDR3 has 12 amino acids. The CDR3 protein is CASSLQGFEQFF. The CDR3 bases are TGTGCCAGCAGCCTACAGGGTTTTGAGCAGTTCTTC.

The chain has TRBV27 and TRBJ2-3, with D unresolved. Trimming left V 5 bases short and J 0 bases short, with 12 bases between. Germline V gene lookup returns CDR1 MNHEY and CDR2 SMNVEV (reference sequence). This CDR3 comprises 15 residues. DNA for the CDR3: TGTGCCAGCAGTCCCGATAGAGGTAGCACAGATACGCAGTATTTT. This encodes CASSPDRGSTDTQYF.

This clone was picked up many times. The V gene is TRBV28, the J gene TRBJ2-2, with TRBD1 matching over 9 bases. The CDR3 is 17 amino acids. With V trimmed by 0 bases and J by 6 bases, 8 bases remained unmatched. CDR1 and CDR2 (germline): MDHEN, SYDVKM. CDR3 sequence (DNA): TGTGCCAGCAGTTTATGGGTTCTGGACAGGGGACCCGGGGAGCTGTTTTTT. It is translated as CASSLWVLDRGPGELFF.

V is TRBV5-1 and J is TRBJ2-3; D gene ambiguous. Trimming cost V 2 bases and J 6 bases, with 16 bases left between them. CDR3 length: 15 residues. Germline V gives CDR1 SGHRS, CDR2 YFSETQ. The CDR3 protein is CASSFTVAVSDTQYF. Here the CDR3 DNA reads TGCGCCAGCAGCTTCACCGTCGCGGTTTCTGATACGCAGTATTTT.

The V and J genes are TRBV5-8 and TRBJ2-3; 10 bases are a match to TRBD2. Unmatched junction bases numbered 4, after V lost 1 base and J lost 5 bases. Germline CDR1 reads SGHTS; CDR2 reads YDEGEE. The CDR3 loop spans 15 amino acids. In DNA form, the CDR3 reads TGTGCCAGCAGCTTGACTAGCGGGAAAGGAGATACGCAGTATTTT. Its protein product is CASSLTSGKGDTQYF.